Sequencing of this T cell receptor (beta chain) was carried out in a study of cytomegalovirus exposure and HLA in healthy donors. Study background: In an early release, HLA-typed donors contributed approximately 80 million unique TCR sequences. The study placed about 81% of its approximately 360 genotyped donors in the Caucasian-associated ancestry cluster.

The PCR employed 60 Vbeta primers together with 13 Jbeta primers. In the original analysis: Later work found approximately 80 million unique TCR beta chains, with approximately 12 million shared. Here immunoSEQ multiplex PCR was the method, and the copy in TCRdb shows in-frame clones only, minus some. The DNA was the basis for D and trimming; V, J and clone size are from that table. The table shows under 150,000 clones, with about four fifths occurring only once. J lost 5 bases, V lost 3 bases, and 4 bases had no gene match. Germline V lookup: CDR1 SGHRS, CDR2 YFSETQ. The CDR3 is 15 amino acids. The material sequenced was PBMCs. The sequence derives from a male donor in good health and CMV-seropositive. The chain links TRBV5-1 to TRBJ2-4, with TRBD1 matching 11 bases. CDR3 region: CASSSWTGGQNIQYF. CDR3 nucleotide sequence: TGCGCCAGCAGCTCGTGGACAGGGGGCCAAAACATTCAGTACTTC.